This paragraph reports one TCR beta chain. What it binds is unknown. The record originates from a study of OX40 agonist ivuxolimab in advanced cancers. Overall study results and limits: In the 0.1-3.0 mg/kg groups, partial responders showed among the lowest expansion. Doses of 0.1 to 3.0 mg/kg were accompanied by clonal expansion of CD4+ and CD8+ blood T cells by week 6.

Assay: immunoSEQ multiplex PCR; the TCRdb copy retains only in-frame clones and omits some. The sample has about 56,000 clones; around 80% are singletons. The CDR3 loop spans 17 amino acids. V shed 1 base and J shed 3 bases, with 19 bases lying between them. CDR1 and CDR2 (germline): PRHDT, FYEKMQ (reference sequence). The rearrangement links TRBV13 to TRBJ2-7, with TRBD2 as a possible D gene (6 bases). Material: CD4+ or CD8+ T cells sorted from blood, obtained in a trial of the OX40 agonist ivuxolimab. The TCR comes from an adult with an advanced solid tumor such as melanoma, head and neck, liver or kidney cancer. In DNA, the CDR3 is TGTGCCAGCAGCTTAGACCCCTATAGCGGAGGTAACTACGAGCAGTACTTC. Encoded protein: CASSLDPYSGGNYEQYF.